This T cell receptor (beta chain) was sequenced for a study of T cell responses to AZD1222 COVID-19 vaccine (dated by TCRdb to 2020 to 2023). A note on the overall study: AZD1222 recipients with second doses at about 4 weeks or about 12 weeks were pooled, because spike-specific TCR depth and breadth did not differ between schedules. Trial participants were enrolled into age subgroups of 18-55, 56-69 and 70-plus years, which contained about 150, 27 and 61 TCR-sequenced participants, respectively. TCR sequencing covered roughly 230 trial participants: nearly 210 given two doses of AZD1222 and approximately 25 given two doses of MenACWY control vaccine. Paper-wide results and their limitations: A significant rise in spike-specific TCR breadth and depth was observed after two AZD1222 doses relative to day 0 and relative to MenACWY recipients. Reportedly, almost half of the unique spike-specific TCRs recognized epitopes lying outside the regions that are mutated in the B.1.351 and B.1.1.7 variants. In the small 56-69-year group, the increase in depth fell short of significance, most likely because of low power. Conclusions about previously exposed vaccinees are limited, since just five or six AZD1222 recipients were seropositive for SARS-CoV-2 at baseline. The vaccine-associated CD4 TCRs covered the entire spike protein, and the dominant responses fell in regions 160-218 and 743-854. No day 14 peak-response samples were available, so repertoires were characterized only after the peak T cell response. Most participants were white British and females outnumbered males, and the authors suggested that clonal diversity may have been underestimated.

The V end loses 1 base and the J end loses 4 bases, and a stretch of 13 bases separates them. Inclusive of the bounding cysteine and phenylalanine, the CDR3 is 15 residues long. The CDR3 DNA has 45 bases and is translated from base 1. From the germline V gene, CDR1 is SGHTA and CDR2 is FQGNSA. The CDR3 regions of human TCRbeta chains were subjected to immunosequencing. In the source study's methods: Repertoire TCRs were matched against a reference library of SARS-CoV-2-specific TCRs generated with the MIRA antigen-specificity platform. Breadth was defined as the fraction of unique TCRs that were SARS-CoV-2-associated, and depth was defined as the fraction of total T cells that were SARS-CoV-2-associated. Using the MIRA data, each spike-specific TCR was assigned both to the spike region to which the TCR was reactive and to a CD4 or CD8 class. Log10-transformed breadth and depth values were compared by one-way ANOVA with Sidak's multiple comparisons tests. TCRdb holds this immuneACCESS table with in-frame rearrangements only. Some clones are missing; in checked studies, unresolved V genes explain under half, and the rest has no known cause. From that table come the V and J calls and clone size; the DNA was used to work out D and trimming. Here the sample has tens of thousands of clones; approximately 90% occur a single time. Jointly, the top ten make up 11% of the sample.

About this clone itself: Its antigen target is currently unknown. No per-base quality is available; no much larger clone lies one base away.

The meaning of the sample's time point label: baseline before first vaccination. Vaccinee samples came from UK trials COV001 and COV002, including a single-blind randomized controlled phase 2/3 trial of AZD1222 (ChAdOx1 nCoV-19) in healthy adults. Trial participant PBMC samples were collected at day 0 and day 28 after the second dose for TCRbeta chain sequencing. The sample was peripheral blood, taken on day 0 of AZD1222 vaccination. The sequence joins TRBV7-2 to TRBJ1-1, and TRBD1 may be the D gene, going by 6 matching bases. The TCR comes from an adult in good health. The DNA sequence reads TGTGCCAGCAGCTTAGTGGGGGGGGCCGGCACTGAAGCTTTCTTT. Its protein product is CASSLVGGAGTEAFF. Beyond the CDR3, the reference TRBV7-2 and TRBJ1-1 genes provide the residues; the full variable domain reads: GAGVSQSPSNKVTEKGKDVELRCDPISGHTALYWYRQSLGQGLEFLIYFQGNSAPDKSGLPSDRFSAERTGGSVSTLTIQRTQQEDSAVYLCASSLVGGAGTEAFFGQGTRLTVV.